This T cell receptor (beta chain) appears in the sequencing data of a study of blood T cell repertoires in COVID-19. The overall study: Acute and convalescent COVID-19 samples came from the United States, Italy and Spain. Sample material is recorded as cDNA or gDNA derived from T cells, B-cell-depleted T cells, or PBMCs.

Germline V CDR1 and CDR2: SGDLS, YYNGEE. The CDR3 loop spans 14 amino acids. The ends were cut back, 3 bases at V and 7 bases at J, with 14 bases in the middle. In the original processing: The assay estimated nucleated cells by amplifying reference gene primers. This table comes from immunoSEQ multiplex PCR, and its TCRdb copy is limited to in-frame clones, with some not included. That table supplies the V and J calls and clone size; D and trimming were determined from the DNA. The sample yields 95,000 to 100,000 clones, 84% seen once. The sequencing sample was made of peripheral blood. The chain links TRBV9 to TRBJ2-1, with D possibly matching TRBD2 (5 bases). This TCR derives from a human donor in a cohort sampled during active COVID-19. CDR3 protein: CASSEGNTGNEQFF. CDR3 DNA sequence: TGTGCCAGCAGCGAAGGGAACACGGGGAATGAGCAGTTCTTC.